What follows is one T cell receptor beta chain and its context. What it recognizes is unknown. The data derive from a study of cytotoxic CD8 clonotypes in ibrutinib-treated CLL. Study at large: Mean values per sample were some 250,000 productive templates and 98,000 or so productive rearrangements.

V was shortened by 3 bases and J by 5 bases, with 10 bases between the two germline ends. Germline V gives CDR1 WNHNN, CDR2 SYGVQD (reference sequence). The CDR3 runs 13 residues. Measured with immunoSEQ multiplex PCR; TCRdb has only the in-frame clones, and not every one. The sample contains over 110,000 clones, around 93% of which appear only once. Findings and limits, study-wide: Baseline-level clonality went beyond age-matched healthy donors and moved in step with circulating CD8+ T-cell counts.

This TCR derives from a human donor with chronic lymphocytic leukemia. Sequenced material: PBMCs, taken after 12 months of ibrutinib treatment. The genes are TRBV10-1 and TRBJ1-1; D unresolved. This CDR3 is CASSDAGATEAFF. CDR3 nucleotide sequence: TGCGCCAGCAGTGATGCAGGAGCTACTGAAGCTTTCTTT.